This T cell receptor beta chain is from a study of blood T cell repertoires in COVID-19. CDR1 and CDR2 (germline): SQVTM, ANQGSEA. The CDR3 runs to 12 residues. With V trimmed by 4 bases and J by 8 bases, 4 bases remained unmatched. The table came from immunoSEQ multiplex PCR; TCRdb's copy has only in-frame clones and leaves some out. The sample shows 300,000 to 450,000 clones, more than 85% of them seen only once. The clonotype originates from a human donor in a cohort sampled during active COVID-19. Source material: peripheral blood. This sequence joins TRBV29-1 and TRBJ1-5; 8 bases are shared with TRBD1. CDR3 loop: CSVAGGGEPQHF. CDR3 in DNA: TGCAGCGTTGCAGGGGGCGGAGAGCCCCAGCATTTT.